This T cell receptor (beta chain) was identified during a study of blood T cell repertoires in COVID-19. The CDR3 covers 14 residues. V shed 3 bases and J 8 bases; nucleotides not matched to a gene: 6. Germline assignment: CDR1 SGHVS and CDR2 FQNEAQ. In the source study's methods: How many nucleated cells were present was estimated from reference gene primer amplification. Sequenced by immunoSEQ multiplex PCR; TCRdb stores in-frame clones only, minus some. V and J calls and clone size come straight from that table; D and trimming were deduced from the DNA. The sample records just over 150,000 clones, approximately 92% being singletons.

The chain has TRBV7-8 and TRBJ1-5, with 8 nucleotides matching TRBD1. Sequencing used peripheral blood. The source is a woman aged 50 to 60 with acute or convalescent COVID-19. CDR3 sequence: CASSFGQGKKPQHF. The CDR3 nucleotides read TGTGCCAGCAGCTTCGGACAGGGTAAGAAGCCCCAGCATTTT.